One sample yielded the 18 T cell receptor beta chains listed below, sequenced in a study of Ad26.COV2.S vaccination and SARS-CoV-2 variants. The treatment: some 19 received Ad26.COV2.S at low or high dose, single or two shots; 5 received placebo; per-sample allocation not given. Material that was analyzed had been drawn on day 63 after the first vaccine or placebo injection. Measured with immunoSEQ multiplex PCR; TCRdb has only the in-frame clones, and not every one. This table has 300,000 to 400,000 clones, more than 70% appearing once. This sample comprised peripheral blood, obtained in a trial of Ad26.COV2.S vaccine versus placebo. The receptors were gathered from a person aged 18-60 years who received the Ad26.COV2.S COVID-19 vaccine or a placebo.

The chain joins TRBV6-6 to TRBJ1-4; possibly TRBD1 for D (5 bases). Per germline, CDR1 MNHNY and CDR2 SVGAGI (reference sequence). The CDR3 extends over 15 amino acids. Deletions cut 5 bases from V and 7 bases from J, with 17 bases between. The CDR3 loop reads CASSLPVGGSEKLFF. CDR3 sequence (DNA): TGTGCCAGCAGTCTACCCGTGGGGGGAAGTGAAAAACTGTTTTTT.

This clone was found once. This rearrangement joins TRBV6-1 to TRBJ1-1, with D unresolved. The CDR3 spans 14 residues. The germline V gene encodes CDR1 MNHNS and CDR2 SASEGT. V dropped 1 base and J dropped 1 base, with 7 bases sitting between them. The CDR3 DNA is TGTGCCAGCAGTGAAGGCCCGAGGAACACTGAAGCTTTCTTT. Residues: CASSEGPRNTEAFF.

This clone was counted once. The rearrangement uses TRBV18 and TRBJ1-1; D is uncertain. There are 14 residues in the CDR3. Trimming took 5 bases from V and 2 from J, leaving 12 bases between them. Germline CDR1 KGHSH, CDR2 LQKENI. The CDR3 spells CASSSSSGNTEAFF. The CDR3 nucleotides read TGTGCCAGCTCATCATCATCGGGAAACACTGAAGCTTTCTTT.

The chain has TRBV7-3 and TRBJ2-3; D is ambiguous. The CDR3 has 11 amino acids. From germline, CDR1 is SGHTA and CDR2 FQGTGA. V gave up 4 bases and J gave up 7 bases, with 6 bases separating them. For the CDR3, the DNA is TGTGCCAGCAGCTCGGGCTATACGCAGTATTTT. Protein: CASSSGYTQYF.

This chain connects TRBV7-2 to TRBJ2-4; D remains ambiguous. Germline CDR1 is SGHTA and CDR2 is FQGNSA. The CDR3 has 17 amino acids. V lost 4 bases to trimming and J lost 0 bases, with 16 bases between them. This chain's CDR3 is CASSYFQETLAKNIQYF. CDR3 sequence (DNA): TGTGCCAGCAGCTATTTCCAGGAGACCCTAGCCAAAAACATTCAGTACTTC. Full variable domain (remainder filled in from reference TRBV7-2 and TRBJ2-4): GAGVSQSPSNKVTEKGKDVELRCDPISGHTALYWYRQSLGQGLEFLIYFQGNSAPDKSGLPSDRFSAERTGGSVSTLTIQRTQQEDSAVYLCASSYFQETLAKNIQYFGAGTRLSVL.

V is TRBV11-2 and J is TRBJ1-6; D is unresolved. The CDR3 loop spans 17 amino acids. CDR1 and CDR2 (germline): SGHAT, FQNNGV. V lost 5 bases to trimming and J lost 0 bases, with 14 bases between them. The CDR3 loop reads CASSAIPFSSYNSPLHF. In DNA, the CDR3 is TGTGCCAGCAGCGCCATTCCCTTTAGCTCCTATAATTCACCCCTCCACTTT.

This clone appeared a single time. V and J are TRBV9 and TRBJ1-1, with 8 bases that match TRBD1. CDR3 size: 15 residues. With 3 bases clipped from V and 1 base from J, the junction kept 5 bases outside the gene matches. Germline lookup yields CDR1 SGDLS and CDR2 YYNGEE. CDR3 region: CASSGTGTGNTEAFF. CDR3 in DNA: TGTGCCAGCAGCGGGACCGGGACAGGGAACACTGAAGCTTTCTTT.

The CDR3 DNA reads TGTGCCAGCAGCCACGGACAGGGCGGGTCCTACGAGCAGTACTTC. This codes for CASSHGQGGSYEQYF. The chain links TRBV3-1 (or the pseudogene TRBV3-2) to TRBJ2-7; the match to TRBD1 covers 8 bases. V shed 3 bases, J shed 1 base, and the junction held 5 bases outside the gene matches. The CDR3 extends over 15 amino acids. Germline CDR1 reads LGHDT; CDR2 reads YNNKEL (reference sequence).

The gene calls are TRBV3-1 (or the pseudogene TRBV3-2) and TRBJ1-2; D is ambiguous. From germline, CDR1 is LGHDT and CDR2 YNNKEL (reference sequence). CDR3 length equals 16 residues. V lost 4 bases and J lost 4, with 19 bases in between. CDR3 loop: CASSPPAPSPIYGYTF. CDR3 bases: TGTGCCAGCAGCCCCCCGGCGCCCAGCCCAATCTATGGCTACACCTTC.

This chain joins TRBV7-4 and TRBJ2-7; TRBD2 matches at 8 bases. Germline V gene sequence: CDR1 SGHVT, CDR2 SQSDAQ. The J segment lost 2 bases and the V segment lost 4 bases, leaving 10 bases of the junction unmatched. There are 16 residues in the CDR3. CDR3 in DNA: TGTGCCAGCAGCTCCCACATTAGCGGGGAAGCCTACGAGCAGTACTTC. Its translation: CASSSHISGEAYEQYF.

CDR3: CATSRDPLPGQPQHF. CDR3 nucleotides: TGTGCCACCAGCAGAGATCCCCTCCCCGGCCAGCCCCAGCATTTT. The chain employs TRBV15 and TRBJ1-5; D uncertain. V lost 0 bases, J lost 7 bases, and 13 bases lay in between. The CDR3 spans 15 residues. Germline lookup yields CDR1 LNHNV and CDR2 YYDKDF (reference sequence).

The J gene is TRBJ2-3, the V gene TRBV5-4, with 10 bases aligning to TRBD2. The V gene's germline CDR1 is SGHNT and CDR2 YYREEE (reference sequence). Trimming at V came to 0 bases and at J to 4 bases, leaving 8 bases not matched to a gene. The CDR3 totals 17 residues. The CDR3 DNA sequence: TGTGCCAGCAGCTTGGAGATAGCGGGGGGCCCTTCAGATACGCAGTATTTT. Protein sequence: CASSLEIAGGPSDTQYF. Complete variable domain (other parts from reference TRBV5-4 and TRBJ2-3): ETGVTQSPTHLIKTRGQQVTLRCSSQSGHNTVSWYQQALGQGPQFIFQYYREEENGRGNFPPRFSGLQFPNYSSELNVNALELDDSALYLCASSLEIAGGPSDTQYFGPGTRLTVL.

This chain links TRBV27 with TRBJ1-1; unclear D gene. Trimming cost V 5 bases and J 5 bases, with 15 bases left between them. The CDR3 is made up of 14 amino acids. Looked up from germline, CDR1 is MNHEY and CDR2 is SMNVEV (reference sequence). The CDR3 sequence: CASSRREVETEAFF. CDR3 DNA: TGTGCCAGCAGTCGTCGGGAGGTCGAAACTGAAGCTTTCTTT.

The V gene is TRBV10-3, the J gene TRBJ2-7, with D hard to call. Deletions cut 10 bases from V and 0 bases from J, with 7 bases between. Germline values: CDR1 ENHRY, CDR2 SYGVKD. This CDR3 has 11 amino acids. The CDR3 nucleotides are TGTGCCACCGTCGACTCCTACGAGCAGTACTTC. This sequence encodes CATVDSYEQYF.

The genes are TRBV5-6 and TRBJ1-1; the D gene is possibly TRBD1 (5 bases). Germline V gene data show CDR1 as SGHDT and CDR2 as YYEEEE. Trimming removed 4 bases from V and 5 bases from J, with 21 bases in between. This CDR3 spans 16 amino acids. CDR3 in DNA: TGTGCCAGCAGCCGGAGTACGGGCCGGGGGACGACTGAAGCTTTCTTT. Translating gives CASSRSTGRGTTEAFF.

This clone was observed once. The chain uses TRBV6-5 and TRBJ2-5; the match to TRBD2 covers 10 bases. There are 13 residues in the CDR3. V was pared by 7 bases and J by 3 bases, with 2 bases of the junction left unmatched. Germline V gene data show CDR1 as MNHEY and CDR2 as SVGAGI. The CDR3 protein is CASTGLAKETQYF. The CDR3 DNA sequence: TGTGCCAGCACGGGACTAGCGAAAGAGACCCAGTACTTC.

This clone is a singleton in its sample. This chain connects TRBV27 to TRBJ2-3, with TRBD2 identical over 13 bases. V lost 5 bases and J lost 2; bases outside the gene matches: 4. This CDR3 spans 16 amino acids. Germline V gene data show CDR1 as MNHEY and CDR2 as SMNVEV (reference sequence). The CDR3 DNA is TGTGCCAGCAGTCCGGGACTAGCGGGGAACACAGATACGCAGTATTTT. Encoded protein: CASSPGLAGNTDTQYF.

The V call is TRBV10-3, the J call TRBJ2-2; 9 bases align to TRBD2. Trimming cost V 2 bases and J 2 bases; bases outside gene matches: 12. Germline CDR1 and CDR2: ENHRY and SYGVKD. This CDR3 is 19 amino acids long. The CDR3 is CAISETGPQAGGNTGELFF. The DNA of the CDR3 is TGTGCCATCAGTGAGACAGGCCCCCAAGCGGGGGGTAACACCGGGGAGCTGTTTTTT.